Below, 14 T cell receptor beta chains from the same sample are listed, as sequenced in a study of post-analysis software for immune sequencing data (dated by TCRdb to about 2015). These TCRs' antigens remain unknown. To prepare the library, PCR was applied. For sequencing, an Illumina HiSeq 2500 was employed. Unique molecular identifiers were incorporated into TCR beta cDNA libraries to reduce PCR and sequencing biases. TCRdb handled the public reads itself, with Q25 trimming in fastp and clone calling in MiXCR, and kept productive beta chains. Each CDR3 protein gets just one entry, which takes the most common genes and DNA from the rows behind it. This sample is represented by more than 450,000 distinct CDR3 sequences; roughly 34% of them were singletons. The ten largest make up roughly 6% of the sample. Beyond this particular receptor, the publication reports: Roughly 5 TRBV segments, including TRBV5-6, TRBV5-1 and TRBV20-1, were significantly more frequent in patients than controls.

Sequencing input: blood. The receptor set was obtained from a girl under 18 with multiple sclerosis.

This clonotype has ten or more counts. The V call is TRBV20-1, the J call TRBJ2-7; 8 bases agree with TRBD2. Germline assignment: CDR1 DFQATT and CDR2 SNEGSKA (reference sequence). The V gene end was trimmed by 2 bases and the J gene end by 2 bases; junction bases not matched to a gene: 5. This CDR3 has 14 residues. CDR3 bases: TGCAGTGCTAGATCGGGGGGGAACCCCTACGAGCAGTACTTC. The encoded protein is CSARSGGNPYEQYF.

This clonotype was seen only a few times. This chain links TRBV5-4 with TRBJ2-3, with 8 positions matching TRBD1. Looked up from germline, CDR1 is SGHNT and CDR2 is YYREEE (reference sequence). Trimming took 4 bases from V and 0 from J; bases not matched to a gene: 4. The CDR3 is 15 residues long. CDR3 region: CASSTRDRSTDTQYF. The CDR3 DNA reads TGTGCCAGCAGCACTAGGGACAGGAGCACAGATACGCAGTATTTT.

This sequence joins TRBV6-1 and TRBJ1-3, with no clear D. Trimming removed 6 bases from V and 0 bases from J, with 3 bases in between. Germline CDR1 MNHNS, CDR2 SASEGT. The CDR3 extends over 12 amino acids. The CDR3 region has the DNA TGTGCCAGCAGCAACTCTGGAAACACCATATATTTT. Its protein product is CASSNSGNTIYF.

Comment on this clonotype: A read error may produce the germline difference seen at one junction end. The chain uses TRBV12-3 or TRBV12-4 and TRBJ1-5; 9 positions agree with TRBD1. This CDR3 region has 14 residues. The CDR3 bases are TGTGCCAGCAGTTTGGGACAGGGCAATCAGCCCCGGCATTTT. The encoded protein is CASSLGQGNQPRHF.

This clonotype was recorded a few times. J is TRBJ2-5 and V is TRBV20-1, with 10 bases aligning to TRBD2. V was clipped by 3 bases and J by 5 bases; unmatched bases: 6. This CDR3 has 14 amino acids. In germline, CDR1 is DFQATT, CDR2 SNEGSKA (reference sequence). The CDR3 reads CSASSGTSDETQYF. The CDR3 bases are TGCAGTGCTAGCTCCGGGACTAGCGATGAGACCCAGTACTTC.

This clonotype was observed a handful of times. The rearrangement uses TRBV18 and TRBJ2-5; D gene unclear. The germline V gene has CDR1 KGHSH and CDR2 LQKENI. This CDR3 region has 14 residues. V was shortened by 3 bases and J by 11 bases, with 19 bases between the two germline ends. The CDR3 region is CASSPPATVGEQYF. The CDR3 DNA reads TGTGCCAGCTCACCGCCGGCCACGGTAGGTGAGCAGTACTTC.

The genes are TRBV12-3 or TRBV12-4 and TRBJ2-5, with D perhaps TRBD1 or TRBD2 (5 bases each). Trimming left V 5 bases short and J 1 base short, with 17 bases between. The CDR3 runs to 16 residues. In DNA form, the CDR3 reads TGTGCCAGCAGTCAACAACAGGTGGGGACCCAAGAGACCCAGTACTTC. It yields the protein CASSQQQVGTQETQYF.

This clonotype was found a few times. In DNA form, the CDR3 reads TGTGCCATCGGGGGGCCCTCGAGTAACGCCGGGGAGCTGTTTTTT. Protein sequence: CAIGGPSSNAGELFF. This chain uses TRBV10-3 with TRBJ2-2; D possibly uses TRBD1 or TRBD2 (6 bases each). Trimming took off 8 bases at V and 6 bases at J, with 19 bases between the two ends. Looked up from germline, CDR1 is ENHRY and CDR2 is SYGVKD. There are 15 residues in the CDR3.

Turning to this clonotype: A clone one base away is much larger, so this may be a read error. The V gene is TRBV20-1, the J gene TRBJ2-3; TRBD1 agrees at 7 bases. Germline V gene sequence: CDR1 DFQATT, CDR2 SNEGSKA (reference sequence). Germline trimming cut 1 base from V and 5 bases from J; bases unmatched to any gene: 6. This CDR3 spans 14 amino acids. DNA of the CDR3: TGCAGTGCTAGAGTGGGACAGCGTGGAGATACGCAGTATTTT. This gives the protein CSARVGQRGDTQYF.

In its sample, this clonotype was seen many times. The V call is TRBV10-3, the J call TRBJ2-3; 7 bases match TRBD1. CDR3 length: 15 residues. V was pared by 4 bases and J by 5 bases, with 9 bases of the junction left unmatched. The V gene's germline CDR1 is ENHRY and CDR2 SYGVKD. CDR3 nucleotide sequence: TGTGCCATCAGTGGGACAGGAAAATCAGGAGATACGCAGTATTTT. Protein product: CAISGTGKSGDTQYF.

J is TRBJ2-3 and V is TRBV6-1; the D gene is possibly TRBD1 (6 bases). Trimming pared 6 bases from V and 7 bases from J, leaving 17 bases between. This CDR3 comprises 14 residues. CDR1 and CDR2 from the germline V gene are MNHNS and SASEGT. CDR3 sequence reads: CASRPNLDSNTQYF. CDR3 nucleotides: TGTGCCAGCAGGCCCAACCTGGACAGCAATACGCAGTATTTT.

V usage is TRBV4-1 and J usage is TRBJ1-2; tentatively, D is TRBD1 (5 bases). Germline-derived CDR1 and CDR2 are MGHRA and YSYEKL. This CDR3 contains 15 residues. V shed 2 bases and J shed 3 bases, with 13 bases lying between them. In nucleotides, the CDR3 is TGCGCCAGCAGCCAACCAACGATAGGGGACTATGGCTACACCTTC. Its translation is CASSQPTIGDYGYTF.

The chain uses TRBV12-3 or TRBV12-4 and TRBJ2-5; possible D gene TRBD1, 6 bases. Trimming shortened V by 6 bases and J by 0 bases, and 11 bases separated the two germline ends. CDR3 length: 14 residues. For the CDR3, the DNA is TGTGCCAGCAGCATACAGGGAAACCAAGAGACCCAGTACTTC. This translates into CASSIQGNQETQYF.

This clonotype was seen a few times. The chain is built from TRBV29-1 and TRBJ2-1; 9 bases are a match to TRBD1. The germline V gene has CDR1 SQVTM and CDR2 ANQGSEA. This CDR3 has 12 residues. V was pared by 8 bases and J by 8 bases, with 7 bases of the junction left unmatched. This CDR3 is CSTGTGNHEQFF. The CDR3 DNA reads as TGCAGCACCGGGACAGGGAACCATGAGCAGTTCTTC.